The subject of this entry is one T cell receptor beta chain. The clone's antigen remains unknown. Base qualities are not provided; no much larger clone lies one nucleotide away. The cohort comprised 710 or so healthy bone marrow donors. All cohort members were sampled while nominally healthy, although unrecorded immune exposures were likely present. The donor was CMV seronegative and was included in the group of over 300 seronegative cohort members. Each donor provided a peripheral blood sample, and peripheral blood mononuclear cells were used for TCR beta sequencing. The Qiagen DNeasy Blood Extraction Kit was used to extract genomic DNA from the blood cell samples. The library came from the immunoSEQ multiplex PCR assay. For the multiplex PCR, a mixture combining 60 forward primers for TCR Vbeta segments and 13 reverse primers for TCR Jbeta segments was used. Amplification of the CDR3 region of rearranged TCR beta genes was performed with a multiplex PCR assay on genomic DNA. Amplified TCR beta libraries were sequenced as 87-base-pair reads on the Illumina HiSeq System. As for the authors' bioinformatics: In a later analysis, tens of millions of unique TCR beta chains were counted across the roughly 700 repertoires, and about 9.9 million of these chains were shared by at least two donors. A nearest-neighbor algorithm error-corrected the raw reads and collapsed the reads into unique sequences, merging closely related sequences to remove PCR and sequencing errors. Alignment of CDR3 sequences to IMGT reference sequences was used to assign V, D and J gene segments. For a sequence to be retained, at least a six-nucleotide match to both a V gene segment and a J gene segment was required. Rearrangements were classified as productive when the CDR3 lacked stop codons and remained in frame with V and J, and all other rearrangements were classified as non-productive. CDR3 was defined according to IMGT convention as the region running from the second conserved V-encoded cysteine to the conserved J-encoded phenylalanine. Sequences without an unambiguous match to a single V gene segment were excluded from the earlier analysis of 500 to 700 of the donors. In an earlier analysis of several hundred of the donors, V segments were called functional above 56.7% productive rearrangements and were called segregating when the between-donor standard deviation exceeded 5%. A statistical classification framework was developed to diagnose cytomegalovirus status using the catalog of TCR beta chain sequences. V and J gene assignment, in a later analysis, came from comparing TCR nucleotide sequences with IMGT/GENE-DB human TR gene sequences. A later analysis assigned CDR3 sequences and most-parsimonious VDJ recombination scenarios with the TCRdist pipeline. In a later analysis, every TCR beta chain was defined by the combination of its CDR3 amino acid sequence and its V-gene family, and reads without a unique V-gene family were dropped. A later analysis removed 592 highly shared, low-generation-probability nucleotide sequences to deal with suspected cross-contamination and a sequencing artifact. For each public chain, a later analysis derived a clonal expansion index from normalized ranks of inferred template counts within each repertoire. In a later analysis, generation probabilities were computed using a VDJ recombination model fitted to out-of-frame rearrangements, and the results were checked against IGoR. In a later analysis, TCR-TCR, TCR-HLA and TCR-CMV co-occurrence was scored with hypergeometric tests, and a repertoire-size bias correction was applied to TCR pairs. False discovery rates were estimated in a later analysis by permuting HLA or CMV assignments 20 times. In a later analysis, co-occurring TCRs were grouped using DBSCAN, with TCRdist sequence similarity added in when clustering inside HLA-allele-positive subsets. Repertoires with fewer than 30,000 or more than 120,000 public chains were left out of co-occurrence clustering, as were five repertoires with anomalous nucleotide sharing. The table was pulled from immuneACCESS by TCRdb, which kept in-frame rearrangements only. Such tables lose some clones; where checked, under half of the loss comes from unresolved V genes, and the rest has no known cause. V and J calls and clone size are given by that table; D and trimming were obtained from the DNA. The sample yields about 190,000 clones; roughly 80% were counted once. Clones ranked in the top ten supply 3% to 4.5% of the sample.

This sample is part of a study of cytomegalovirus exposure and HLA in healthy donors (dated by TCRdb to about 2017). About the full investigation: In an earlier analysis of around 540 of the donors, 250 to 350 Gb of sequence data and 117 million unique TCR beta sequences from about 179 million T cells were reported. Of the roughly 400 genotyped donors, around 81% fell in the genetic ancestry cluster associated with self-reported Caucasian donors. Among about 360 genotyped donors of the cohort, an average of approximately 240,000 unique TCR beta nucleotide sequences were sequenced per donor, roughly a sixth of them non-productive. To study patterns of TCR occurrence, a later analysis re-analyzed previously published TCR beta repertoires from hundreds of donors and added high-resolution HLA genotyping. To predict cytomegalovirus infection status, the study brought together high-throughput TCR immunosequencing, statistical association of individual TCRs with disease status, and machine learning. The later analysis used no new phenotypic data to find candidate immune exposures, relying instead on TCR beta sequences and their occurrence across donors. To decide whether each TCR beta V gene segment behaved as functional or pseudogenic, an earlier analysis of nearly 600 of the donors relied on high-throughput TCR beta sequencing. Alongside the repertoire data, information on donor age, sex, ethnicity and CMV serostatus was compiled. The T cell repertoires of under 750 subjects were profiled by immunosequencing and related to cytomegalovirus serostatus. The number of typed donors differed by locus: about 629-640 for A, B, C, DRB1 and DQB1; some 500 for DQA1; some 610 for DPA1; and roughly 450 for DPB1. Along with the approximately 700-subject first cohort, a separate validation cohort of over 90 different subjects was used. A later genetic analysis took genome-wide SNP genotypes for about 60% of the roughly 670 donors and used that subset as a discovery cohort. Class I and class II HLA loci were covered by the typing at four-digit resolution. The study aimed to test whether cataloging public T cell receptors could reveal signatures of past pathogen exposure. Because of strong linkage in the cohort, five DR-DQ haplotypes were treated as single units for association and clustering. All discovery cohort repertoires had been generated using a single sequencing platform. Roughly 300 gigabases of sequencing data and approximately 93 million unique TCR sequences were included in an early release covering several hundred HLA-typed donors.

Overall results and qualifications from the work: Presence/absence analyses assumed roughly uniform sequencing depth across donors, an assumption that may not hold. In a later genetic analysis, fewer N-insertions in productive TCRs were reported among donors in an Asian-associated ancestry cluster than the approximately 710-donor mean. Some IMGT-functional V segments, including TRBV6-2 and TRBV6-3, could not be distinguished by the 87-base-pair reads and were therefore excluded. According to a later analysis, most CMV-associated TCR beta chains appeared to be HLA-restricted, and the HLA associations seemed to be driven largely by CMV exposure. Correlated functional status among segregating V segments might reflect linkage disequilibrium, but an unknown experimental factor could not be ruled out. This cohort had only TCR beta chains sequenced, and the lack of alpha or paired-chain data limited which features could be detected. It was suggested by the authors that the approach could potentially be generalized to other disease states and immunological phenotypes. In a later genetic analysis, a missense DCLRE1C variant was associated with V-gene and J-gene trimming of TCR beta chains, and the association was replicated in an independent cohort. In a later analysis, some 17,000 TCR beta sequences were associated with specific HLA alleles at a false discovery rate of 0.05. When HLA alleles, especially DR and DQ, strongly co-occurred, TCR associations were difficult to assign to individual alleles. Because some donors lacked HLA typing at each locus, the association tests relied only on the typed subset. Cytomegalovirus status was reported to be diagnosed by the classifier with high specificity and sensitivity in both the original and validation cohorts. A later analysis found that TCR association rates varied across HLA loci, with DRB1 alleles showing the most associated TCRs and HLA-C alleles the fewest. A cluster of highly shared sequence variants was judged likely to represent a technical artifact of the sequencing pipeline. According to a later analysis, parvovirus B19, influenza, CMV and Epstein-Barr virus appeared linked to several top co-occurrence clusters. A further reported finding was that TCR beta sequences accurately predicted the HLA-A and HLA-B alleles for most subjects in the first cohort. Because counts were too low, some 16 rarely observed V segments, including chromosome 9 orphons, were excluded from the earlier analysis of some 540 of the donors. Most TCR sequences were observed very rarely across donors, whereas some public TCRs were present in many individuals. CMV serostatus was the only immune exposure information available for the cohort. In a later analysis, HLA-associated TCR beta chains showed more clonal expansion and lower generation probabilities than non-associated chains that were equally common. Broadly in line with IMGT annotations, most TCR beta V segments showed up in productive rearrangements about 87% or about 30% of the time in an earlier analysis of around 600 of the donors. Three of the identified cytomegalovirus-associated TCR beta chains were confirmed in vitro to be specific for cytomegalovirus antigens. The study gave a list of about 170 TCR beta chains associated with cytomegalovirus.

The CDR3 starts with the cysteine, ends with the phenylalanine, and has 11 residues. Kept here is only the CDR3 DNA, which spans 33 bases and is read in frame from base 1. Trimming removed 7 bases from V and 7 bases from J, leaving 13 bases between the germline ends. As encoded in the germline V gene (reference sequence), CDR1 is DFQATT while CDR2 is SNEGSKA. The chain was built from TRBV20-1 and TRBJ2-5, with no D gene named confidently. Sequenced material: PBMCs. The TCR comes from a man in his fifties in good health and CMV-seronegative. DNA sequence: TGCAGTGGTCCCCGTCAGGCGACCCAGTACTTC. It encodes CSGPRQATQYF.